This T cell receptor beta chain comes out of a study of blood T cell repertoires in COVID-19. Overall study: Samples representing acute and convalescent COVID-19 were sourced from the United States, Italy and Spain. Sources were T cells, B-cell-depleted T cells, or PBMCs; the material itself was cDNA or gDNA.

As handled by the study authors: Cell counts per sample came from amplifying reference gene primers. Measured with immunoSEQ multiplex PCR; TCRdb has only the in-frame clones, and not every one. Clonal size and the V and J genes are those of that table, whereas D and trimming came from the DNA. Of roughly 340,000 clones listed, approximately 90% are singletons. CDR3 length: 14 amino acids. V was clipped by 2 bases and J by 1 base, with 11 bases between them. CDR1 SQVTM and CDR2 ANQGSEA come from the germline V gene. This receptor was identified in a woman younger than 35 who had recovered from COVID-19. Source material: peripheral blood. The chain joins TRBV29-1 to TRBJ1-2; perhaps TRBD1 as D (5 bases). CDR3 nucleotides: TGCAGCGTTGAACCCGGGACTGATAACTATGGCTACACCTTC. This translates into CSVEPGTDNYGYTF.